These 26 T cell receptor beta chains originate from one sample sequenced in a study of shared clonotypes between healthy human individuals. Naive CD8 cells, CD45RO-negative and positively selected for CCR7, excluded terminally differentiated effector memory CD45RA+ cells. The protocol was immunoSEQ multiplex PCR, while the TCRdb copy is restricted to in-frame clones and leaves out a portion. The sample yields around 2,000,000 clones, approximately 94% seen once. Sequenced sample: naive CD8+ T cells sorted from blood. All receptors derive from a man between 18 and 35 years old in good health.

In its sample, this clone was seen once. This chain uses TRBV5-8 with TRBJ1-1; 8 bases map to TRBD1. The CDR3 is made up of 13 amino acids. The trim removed 10 bases at V and 0 bases at J, leaving 5 bases unmatched. Per the germline V gene, CDR1 is SGHTS and CDR2 is YDEGEE. This chain's CDR3 is CASEDRVNTEAFF. The CDR3 DNA is TGTGCCTCCGAGGACAGGGTGAACACTGAAGCTTTCTTT.

The rearrangement uses TRBV7-9 and TRBJ2-1; a weak D match, TRBD1 (5 bases). CDR3 size: 15 residues. Between the trimmed V and J ends, which lost 2 bases and 4 bases, there was a span of 12 bases. Per germline, CDR1 SEHNR and CDR2 FQNEAQ (reference sequence). The CDR3 sequence: CASSLLQVLYNEQFF. CDR3 nucleotide sequence: TGTGCCAGCAGCTTACTACAGGTATTATACAATGAGCAGTTCTTC.

In its sample, this clone was seen once. The chain has TRBV7-8 and TRBJ2-7, with TRBD2 matching 8 bases. In germline, CDR1 is SGHVS, CDR2 FQNEAQ. With 0 bases clipped from V and 0 bases from J, the junction kept 13 bases outside the gene matches. The CDR3 is made up of 19 amino acids. The CDR3 nucleotides read TGTGCCAGCAGCTTAGCAGACGGTGGGGAGCGGGGGAGCTCCTACGAGCAGTACTTC. The encoded protein is CASSLADGGERGSSYEQYF.

A note on this clone: Other nucleotide sequences from this sample produce the same CDR3. The chain couples TRBV9 to TRBJ1-3, with D uncertain. The CDR3 has 13 amino acids. The V and J ends lost 4 bases and 0 bases respectively, with 5 bases between them. Germline lookup yields CDR1 SGDLS and CDR2 YYNGEE. CDR3 in amino acids: CASSPPSGNTIYF. CDR3 bases: TGTGCCAGCAGCCCCCCCTCTGGAAACACCATATATTTT.

The chain has TRBV4-1 and TRBJ1-1; possibly TRBD1 for D (5 bases). From germline, CDR1 is MGHRA and CDR2 YSYEKL. The CDR3 runs to 19 residues. Deletions cut 4 bases from V and 4 bases from J, with 28 bases between. The CDR3 is CASSPLIVVGGRGSTEAFF. Written as DNA, the CDR3 is TGCGCCAGCAGCCCGCTCATCGTAGTTGGGGGTCGAGGTAGCACTGAAGCTTTCTTT.

The chain uses TRBV15 and TRBJ2-7, with a weak D call TRBD1 (6 bases). The ends were cut back, 4 bases at V and 7 bases at J, with 20 bases in the middle. The germline V gene encodes CDR1 LNHNV and CDR2 YYDKDF (reference sequence). The CDR3 consists of 15 residues. CDR3 protein: CATSTGDNPLGEQYF. For the CDR3, the DNA is TGTGCCACCAGCACCGGGGACAACCCTTTGGGAGAGCAGTACTTC. Full variable domain (missing parts from reference TRBV15 and TRBJ2-7): DAMVIQNPRYQVTQFGKPVTLSCSQTLNHNVMYWYQQKSSQAPKLLFHYYDKDFNNEADTPDNFQSRRPNTSFCFLDIRSPGLGDTAMYLCATSTGDNPLGEQYFGPGTRLTVT.

J is TRBJ2-1 and V is TRBV2; the D gene could be TRBD1 or TRBD2 (7 bases each). V dropped 4 bases and J dropped 8 bases, with 15 bases sitting between them. This CDR3 is 14 amino acids long. CDR1 SNHLY and CDR2 FYNNEI come from the germline V gene. CDR3 protein: CASSGGPGGDEQFF. Here the CDR3 DNA reads TGTGCCAGCAGTGGAGGCCCAGGGGGGGATGAGCAGTTCTTC.

The chain uses TRBV5-6 and TRBJ2-7, with TRBD1 matching 7 bases. Germline-derived CDR1 and CDR2 are SGHDT and YYEEEE. This CDR3 is built from 15 residues. The V gene end was trimmed by 4 bases and the J gene end by 3 bases; junction bases not matched to a gene: 10. The CDR3, as DNA: TGTGCCAGCAGCCCCCCGGACAGGACCTACTACGAGCAGTACTTC. It specifies CASSPPDRTYYEQYF.

The chain joins TRBV7-3 to TRBJ1-1, with D unresolved. V was clipped by 4 bases and J by 0 bases, with 6 bases between them. CDR3 length: 13 residues. CDR1 is SGHTA, CDR2 FQGTGA, per germline. CDR3 sequence (DNA): TGTGCCAGCAGCTCTCAGCTGAACACTGAAGCTTTCTTT. Encoded protein: CASSSQLNTEAFF.

Regarding this clone: Other nucleotide sequences in the sample specify the same CDR3. The CDR3 is CASSLSPGYEQYF. As DNA, the CDR3 is TGTGCCAGCAGCTTATCCCCAGGCTACGAGCAGTACTTC. V is TRBV7-8 and J is TRBJ2-7, with D hard to call. The CDR3 is 13 residues long. CDR1 is SGHVS and CDR2 is FQNEAQ in the germline V gene. V lost 2 bases and J lost 3, with 8 bases in between.

V gene TRBV9 combines with J gene TRBJ1-3; D is possibly TRBD1 (5 bases). The CDR3 extends over 15 amino acids. The V and J ends lost 4 bases and 2 bases respectively, with 13 bases between them. Germline lookup yields CDR1 SGDLS and CDR2 YYNGEE. In DNA, the CDR3 is TGTGCCAGCAGCCGCGGGGTAGGGGCTGGAAACACCATATATTTT. Protein sequence: CASSRGVGAGNTIYF.

The chain links TRBV27 to TRBJ1-2; D is unresolved. Trimming pared 4 bases from V and 4 bases from J, leaving 13 bases between. The germline CDR1 and CDR2 sequences are MNHEY and SMNVEV (reference sequence). This CDR3 is 14 amino acids long. CDR3 nucleotides: TGTGCCAGCAGTTATACGGGCTCGGGCTATGGCTACACCTTC. Its protein product is CASSYTGSGYGYTF.

CDR3 loop: CASSPSDTQYF. CDR3 sequence (DNA): TGTGCCAGCTCACCGAGTGATACGCAGTATTTT. The genes are TRBV18 and TRBJ2-3, with unresolved D. The CDR3 covers 11 residues. V gave up 3 bases and J gave up 6 bases, with 4 bases separating them. The germline gives CDR1 KGHSH, CDR2 LQKENI.

The chain has TRBV7-9 and TRBJ1-4; no reliable D call. The CDR3 has 13 amino acids. Germline assignment: CDR1 SEHNR and CDR2 FQNEAQ (reference sequence). Trimming pared 3 bases from V and 6 bases from J, leaving 8 bases between. The CDR3 region has the DNA TGTGCCAGCAGCTTCTCGGACGATGAAAAACTGTTTTTT. Translation: CASSFSDDEKLFF.

The chain employs TRBV13 and TRBJ2-2; TRBD1 agrees at 8 bases. This CDR3 is 14 amino acids long. V lost 7 bases to trimming and J lost 5 bases; unmatched junction nucleotides: 6. Germline lookup yields CDR1 PRHDT and CDR2 FYEKMQ (reference sequence). The CDR3 DNA sequence: TGTGCCAGCACAGGACAGGGCTGGACCGGGGAGCTGTTTTTT. Residues: CASTGQGWTGELFF.

The chain couples TRBV6-5 to TRBJ2-5; the D gene is possibly TRBD1 (7 bases). The germline V and J ends were trimmed by 6 bases and 5 bases, with 16 bases remaining between them. The CDR3 covers 14 residues. Per the germline V gene, CDR1 is MNHEY and CDR2 is SVGAGI. The CDR3 loop is CASRNGPGGETQYF. CDR3 bases: TGTGCCAGCAGGAACGGTCCAGGGGGGGAGACCCAGTACTTC.

As to this clone: This sample includes further DNA sequences coding for the same CDR3. The genes are TRBV4-1 and TRBJ2-5; no clear D gene. The CDR3 has 13 amino acids. Trimming shortened V by 2 bases and J by 2 bases, and 6 bases separated the two germline ends. Germline V gives CDR1 MGHRA, CDR2 YSYEKL. CDR3 sequence reads: CASSQRLQETQYF. In DNA form, the CDR3 reads TGCGCCAGCAGCCAAAGGCTACAAGAGACCCAGTACTTC.

This sequence joins TRBV7-9 and TRBJ2-7; 13 bases map to TRBD2. The trim removed 4 bases at V and 7 bases at J, leaving 7 bases unmatched. CDR1 and CDR2 from the germline V gene are SEHNR and FQNEAQ (reference sequence). The CDR3 is 15 residues long. CDR3 sequence: CASSSRLAGGWEQYF. The CDR3 coding sequence is TGTGCCAGCAGCTCCCGACTAGCGGGAGGTTGGGAGCAGTACTTC. The full variable domain, with the rest looked up from reference TRBV7-9 and TRBJ2-7, is DTGVSQNPRHKITKRGQNVTFRCDPISEHNRLYWYRQTLGQGPEFLTYFQNEAQLEKSRLLSDRFSAERPKGSFSTLEIQRTEQGDSAMYLCASSSRLAGGWEQYFGPGTRLTVT.

This rearrangement joins TRBV11-2 to TRBJ1-1; D might be TRBD1 (5 bases). The CDR3 extends over 14 amino acids. CDR1 is SGHAT and CDR2 is FQNNGV in the germline V gene. The V end lost 1 base, the J end lost 6 bases, and 12 bases lay between the germline ends. For the CDR3, the DNA is TGTGCCAGCAGCTTAGTTGGGGGGGAGGCTGAAGCTTTCTTT. This encodes CASSLVGGEAEAFF.

This clone came up once. V gene TRBV10-3 combines with J gene TRBJ2-2; no firm D call. The CDR3 covers 13 residues. Germline V lookup: CDR1 ENHRY, CDR2 SYGVKD. V gave up 7 bases and J gave up 0 bases, with 6 bases separating them. CDR3: CAITAANTGELFF. CDR3 nucleotide sequence: TGTGCCATCACGGCAGCGAACACCGGGGAGCTGTTTTTT.

V and J are TRBV6-6 and TRBJ2-7, with 8 bases that match TRBD1. In germline, CDR1 is MNHNY, CDR2 SVGAGI (reference sequence). The CDR3 runs 14 residues. V was clipped by 8 bases and J by 2 bases; unmatched bases: 8. The CDR3 DNA reads TGTGCCAGCTCCGGGACAGGAGAACCCTACGAGCAGTACTTC. It translates to CASSGTGEPYEQYF.

The chain has TRBV19 and TRBJ1-2, with D tentatively TRBD1 (5 bases). This CDR3 is built from 11 residues. V lost 11 bases to trimming and J lost 6 bases, with 13 bases between them. The germline gives CDR1 LNHDA, CDR2 SQIVND (reference sequence). The CDR3 DNA sequence: TGTGCCCTAAGGGGCAGACATGGCTACACCTTC. Amino acids: CALRGRHGYTF.

The chain is built from TRBV6-6 and TRBJ2-7; TRBD2 aligns across 10 bases. Germline assignment: CDR1 MNHNY and CDR2 SVGAGI (reference sequence). Trimming removed 10 bases from V and 2 bases from J; junction bases left unmatched: 5. The CDR3 has 13 residues. The CDR3 sequence is CAIGTSETYEQYF. The CDR3 DNA reads TGTGCCATCGGGACTAGCGAGACCTACGAGCAGTACTTC.

V gene TRBV11-2 combines with J gene TRBJ2-3; D not resolved. Germline CDR1 SGHAT, CDR2 FQNNGV. Between the trimmed V and J ends, which lost 8 bases and 4 bases, there was a span of 16 bases. This CDR3 comprises 14 residues. The CDR3 reads CASSLLTLPDTQYF. In DNA, the CDR3 is TGTGCCAGCTCCCTCCTCACCCTTCCAGATACGCAGTATTTT.

The gene calls are TRBV19 and TRBJ2-1, with D possibly being TRBD1 (6 bases). In germline, CDR1 is LNHDA, CDR2 SQIVND (reference sequence). CDR3 size: 15 residues. Trimming stripped 3 bases from V and 3 bases from J, with 12 bases between. CDR3 sequence reads: CASSMSGAGYNEQFF. For the CDR3, the DNA is TGTGCCAGTAGTATGTCAGGGGCGGGCTACAATGAGCAGTTCTTC. The full variable domain, with the rest looked up from reference TRBV19 and TRBJ2-1, is DGGITQSPKYLFRKEGQNVTLSCEQNLNHDAMYWYRQDPGQGLRLIYYSQIVNDFQKGDIAEGYSVSREKKESFPLTVTSAQKNPTAFYLCASSMSGAGYNEQFFGPGTRLTVL.

The chain has TRBV28 and TRBJ2-5, with 7 bases fitting TRBD2. The junction had 12 bases not matched to a gene; V was cut back by 10 bases and J by 4 bases. The germline gives CDR1 MDHEN, CDR2 SYDVKM. The CDR3 covers 14 residues. The CDR3 DNA sequence: TGTGCCACCAATGTGGGGTGGGAGGGAGAGACCCAGTACTTC. Protein: CATNVGWEGETQYF.